This T cell receptor beta chain was sequenced in a study of patients and donors after allogeneic stem cell transplantation. This clonotype was seen many times. MiXCR was run by TCRdb on the RT-PCR reads, yielding one entry per CDR3 protein. Of a few hundred thousand distinct CDR3 sequences in the sample, 13% to 15% are singletons; the top ten hold 11%. Sequenced material: blood, either unsorted or a sorted T cell fraction (not recorded which). This sequence originates from a human donor who was either an allogeneic HSCT recipient or a stem cell or donor lymphocyte infusion donor (not recorded which). It is not recorded whose cells these are; they may come from a transplant donor.

CDR3 DNA: TGTGCCAGCAGCTTTCGGCAGGGGACAGATACGCAGTATTTT. Translating gives CASSFRQGTDTQYF. The V gene is TRBV5-5, the J gene TRBJ2-3, with a weak D call TRBD1 (6 bases). Germline lookup yields CDR1 SGHKS and CDR2 YYEKEE (reference sequence). The germline V and J ends were trimmed by 2 bases and 3 bases, with 10 bases remaining between them. The CDR3 is 14 residues long.